This TCR beta chain stems from a study of cytomegalovirus exposure and HLA in healthy donors. Study-wide results and caveats: The study designated some 180 TCR beta chains cytomegalovirus-associated. The classifier was said to identify cytomegalovirus status with high specificity and sensitivity.

The CDR3 contains 15 residues. Germline CDR1 MGHRA, CDR2 YSYEKL. Concerning this clone: Its matching antigen is unknown. At one of its ends the junction is not consistent with the germline gene, which may arise from a read error.

Both 60 Vbeta primers and 13 Jbeta primers went into the PCR. Profiled with immunoSEQ multiplex PCR; TCRdb holds only in-frame clones, not every one. The sample has about 180,000 clones, 80% to 90% seen once. The sample was PBMCs. The V gene is TRBV4-1, the J gene TRBJ1-2; TRBD1 aligns across 7 bases. This TCR was recovered from a male donor in good health and CMV-seronegative. The CDR3 DNA follows: TGCGCCAGCAGCCAATGGGGACAGAATAACTATGGCTACCCCTTC. It specifies CASSQWGQNNYGYPF.